Below, one T cell receptor (beta chain) is given with its context. The data were taken from a study of blood T cell repertoires in COVID-19. Study-wide background: Acute and convalescent COVID-19 samples came from the United States, Italy and Spain.

V dropped 2 bases and J dropped 9; count of bases not matched to a gene: 3. From germline, CDR1 is MNHNS and CDR2 SASEGT. The CDR3 consists of 15 residues. Sequencing was performed with immunoSEQ multiplex PCR; in TCRdb, only in-frame clones are kept and a portion is missing. The sample consists of approximately 82,000 clones, over 80% of them appearing once. This receptor was identified in a woman in her fifties or sixties with active COVID-19. This chain uses TRBV6-1 with TRBJ1-6, with TRBD1 matching over 11 bases. Sequences were obtained from peripheral blood. CDR3 nucleotides: TGTGCCAGCAGTGAATCGGGACAGGGGGGTTCACCCCTCCACTTT. Translation: CASSESGQGGSPLHF.